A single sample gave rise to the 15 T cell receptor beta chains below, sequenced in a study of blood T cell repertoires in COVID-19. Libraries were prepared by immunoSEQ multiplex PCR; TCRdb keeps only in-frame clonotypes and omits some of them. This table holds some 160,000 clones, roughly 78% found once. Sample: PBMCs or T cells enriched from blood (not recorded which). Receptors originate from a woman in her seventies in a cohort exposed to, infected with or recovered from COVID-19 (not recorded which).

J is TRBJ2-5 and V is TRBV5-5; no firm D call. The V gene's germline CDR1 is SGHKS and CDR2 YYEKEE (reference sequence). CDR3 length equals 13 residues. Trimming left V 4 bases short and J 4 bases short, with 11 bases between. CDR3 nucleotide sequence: TGTGCCAGCAGCCTGATGGGCCCAGAGACCCAGTACTTC. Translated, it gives CASSLMGPETQYF.

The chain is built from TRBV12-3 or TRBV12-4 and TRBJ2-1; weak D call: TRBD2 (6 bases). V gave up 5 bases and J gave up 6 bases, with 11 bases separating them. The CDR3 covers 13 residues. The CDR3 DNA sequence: TGTGCCAGCAGTCCGACTAGAATCAATGAGCAGTTCTTC. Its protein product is CASSPTRINEQFF.

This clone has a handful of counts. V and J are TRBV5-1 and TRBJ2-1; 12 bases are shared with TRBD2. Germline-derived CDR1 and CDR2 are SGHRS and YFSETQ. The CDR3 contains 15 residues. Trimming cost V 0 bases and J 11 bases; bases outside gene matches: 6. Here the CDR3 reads CASSLELAGGTKQFF. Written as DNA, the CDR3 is TGCGCCAGCAGCTTGGAGCTAGCGGGAGGGACCAAGCAGTTCTTC.

CDR3 amino acids: CASSPRQGGSNSPLHF. The CDR3 region has the DNA TGTGCCAGCTCACCGAGGCAAGGAGGCTCTAATTCACCCCTCCACTTT. V and J are TRBV18 and TRBJ1-6; D is undetermined. Germline CDR1 is KGHSH and CDR2 is LQKENI. The V gene lost 3 bases and the J gene lost 6 bases, with 15 bases spanning the gap. The CDR3 extends over 16 amino acids.

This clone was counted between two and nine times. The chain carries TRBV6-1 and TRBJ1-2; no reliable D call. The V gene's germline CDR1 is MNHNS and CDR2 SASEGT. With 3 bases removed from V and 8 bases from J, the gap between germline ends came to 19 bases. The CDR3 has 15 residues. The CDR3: CASSESAGLGLGYTF. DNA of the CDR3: TGTGCCAGCAGTGAGTCAGCAGGACTTGGGCTAGGCTACACCTTC.

In DNA form, the CDR3 reads TGTGCCAGCAGCCCGGGTGTGGACAGGGGAGCTAATGAAAAACTGTTTTTT. It yields the protein CASSPGVDRGANEKLFF. The gene calls are TRBV5-4 and TRBJ1-4; TRBD1 matches at 9 bases. This CDR3 is built from 17 residues. Trimming cost V 4 bases and J 3 bases; bases outside gene matches: 10. The V gene's germline CDR1 is SGHNT and CDR2 YYREEE (reference sequence).

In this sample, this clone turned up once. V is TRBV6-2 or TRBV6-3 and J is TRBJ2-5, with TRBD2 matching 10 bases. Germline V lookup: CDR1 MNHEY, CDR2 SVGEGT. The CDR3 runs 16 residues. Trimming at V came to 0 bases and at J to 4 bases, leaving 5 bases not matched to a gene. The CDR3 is CASSYSVLAGVETQYF. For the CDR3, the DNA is TGTGCCAGCAGTTACTCGGTCCTAGCGGGAGTAGAGACCCAGTACTTC.

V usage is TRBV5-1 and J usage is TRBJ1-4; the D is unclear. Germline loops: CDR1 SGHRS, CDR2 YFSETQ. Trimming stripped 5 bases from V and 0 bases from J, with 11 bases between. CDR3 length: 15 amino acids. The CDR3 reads CASRSIGATNEKLFF. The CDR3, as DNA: TGCGCCAGCAGAAGTATCGGAGCAACTAATGAAAAACTGTTTTTT.

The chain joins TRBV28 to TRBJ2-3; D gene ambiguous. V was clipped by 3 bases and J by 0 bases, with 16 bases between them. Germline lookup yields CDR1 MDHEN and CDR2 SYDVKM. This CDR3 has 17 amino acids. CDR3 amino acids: CASSFVSGRTSTDTQYF. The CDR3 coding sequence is TGTGCCAGCAGTTTTGTCAGTGGGCGTACTAGCACAGATACGCAGTATTTT.

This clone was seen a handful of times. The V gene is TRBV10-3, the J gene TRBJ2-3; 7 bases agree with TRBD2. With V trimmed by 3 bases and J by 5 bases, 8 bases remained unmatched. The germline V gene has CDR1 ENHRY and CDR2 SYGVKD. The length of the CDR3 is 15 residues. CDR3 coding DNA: TGTGCCATCAGTGACCTGGGCGGGAGTGTAGATACGCAGTATTTT. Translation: CAISDLGGSVDTQYF.

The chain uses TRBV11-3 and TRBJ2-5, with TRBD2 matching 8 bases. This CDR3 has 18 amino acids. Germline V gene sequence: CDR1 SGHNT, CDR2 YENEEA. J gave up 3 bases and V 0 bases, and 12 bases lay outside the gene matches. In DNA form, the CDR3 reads TGTGCCAGCAGCTTAGATTTTGCGTCGGGAGGGCCCAAAGAGACCCAGTACTTC. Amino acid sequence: CASSLDFASGGPKETQYF.

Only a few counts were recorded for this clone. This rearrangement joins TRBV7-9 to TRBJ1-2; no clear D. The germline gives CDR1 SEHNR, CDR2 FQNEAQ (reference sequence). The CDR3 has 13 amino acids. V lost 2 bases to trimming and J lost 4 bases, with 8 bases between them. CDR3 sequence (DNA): TGTGCCAGCAGCTTAACGCGAAGCTATGGCTACACCTTC. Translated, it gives CASSLTRSYGYTF.

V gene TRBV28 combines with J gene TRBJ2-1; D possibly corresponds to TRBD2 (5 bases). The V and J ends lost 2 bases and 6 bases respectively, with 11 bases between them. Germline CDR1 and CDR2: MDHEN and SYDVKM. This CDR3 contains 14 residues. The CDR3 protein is CASSLDQEVNEQFF. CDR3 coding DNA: TGTGCCAGCAGTTTAGATCAGGAGGTCAATGAGCAGTTCTTC.

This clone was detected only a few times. CDR3 in DNA: TGCAGTGCTAGTTCGGCGGGAAACTATGGCTACACCTTC. Protein product: CSASSAGNYGYTF. V usage is TRBV20-1 and J usage is TRBJ1-2, with D uncertain. Trimming removed 3 bases from V and 2 bases from J, with 10 bases in between. This CDR3 comprises 13 residues. The germline V gene encodes CDR1 DFQATT and CDR2 SNEGSKA (reference sequence).

CDR3 nucleotide sequence: TGCAGCGTGAACCAGGTAGATACGCAGTATTTT. The encoded protein is CSVNQVDTQYF. The J gene is TRBJ2-3, the V gene TRBV29-1; D gene unclear. V gave up 6 bases and J gave up 5 bases, with 9 bases separating them. Germline CDR1 is SQVTM and CDR2 is ANQGSEA. This CDR3 region has 11 residues.